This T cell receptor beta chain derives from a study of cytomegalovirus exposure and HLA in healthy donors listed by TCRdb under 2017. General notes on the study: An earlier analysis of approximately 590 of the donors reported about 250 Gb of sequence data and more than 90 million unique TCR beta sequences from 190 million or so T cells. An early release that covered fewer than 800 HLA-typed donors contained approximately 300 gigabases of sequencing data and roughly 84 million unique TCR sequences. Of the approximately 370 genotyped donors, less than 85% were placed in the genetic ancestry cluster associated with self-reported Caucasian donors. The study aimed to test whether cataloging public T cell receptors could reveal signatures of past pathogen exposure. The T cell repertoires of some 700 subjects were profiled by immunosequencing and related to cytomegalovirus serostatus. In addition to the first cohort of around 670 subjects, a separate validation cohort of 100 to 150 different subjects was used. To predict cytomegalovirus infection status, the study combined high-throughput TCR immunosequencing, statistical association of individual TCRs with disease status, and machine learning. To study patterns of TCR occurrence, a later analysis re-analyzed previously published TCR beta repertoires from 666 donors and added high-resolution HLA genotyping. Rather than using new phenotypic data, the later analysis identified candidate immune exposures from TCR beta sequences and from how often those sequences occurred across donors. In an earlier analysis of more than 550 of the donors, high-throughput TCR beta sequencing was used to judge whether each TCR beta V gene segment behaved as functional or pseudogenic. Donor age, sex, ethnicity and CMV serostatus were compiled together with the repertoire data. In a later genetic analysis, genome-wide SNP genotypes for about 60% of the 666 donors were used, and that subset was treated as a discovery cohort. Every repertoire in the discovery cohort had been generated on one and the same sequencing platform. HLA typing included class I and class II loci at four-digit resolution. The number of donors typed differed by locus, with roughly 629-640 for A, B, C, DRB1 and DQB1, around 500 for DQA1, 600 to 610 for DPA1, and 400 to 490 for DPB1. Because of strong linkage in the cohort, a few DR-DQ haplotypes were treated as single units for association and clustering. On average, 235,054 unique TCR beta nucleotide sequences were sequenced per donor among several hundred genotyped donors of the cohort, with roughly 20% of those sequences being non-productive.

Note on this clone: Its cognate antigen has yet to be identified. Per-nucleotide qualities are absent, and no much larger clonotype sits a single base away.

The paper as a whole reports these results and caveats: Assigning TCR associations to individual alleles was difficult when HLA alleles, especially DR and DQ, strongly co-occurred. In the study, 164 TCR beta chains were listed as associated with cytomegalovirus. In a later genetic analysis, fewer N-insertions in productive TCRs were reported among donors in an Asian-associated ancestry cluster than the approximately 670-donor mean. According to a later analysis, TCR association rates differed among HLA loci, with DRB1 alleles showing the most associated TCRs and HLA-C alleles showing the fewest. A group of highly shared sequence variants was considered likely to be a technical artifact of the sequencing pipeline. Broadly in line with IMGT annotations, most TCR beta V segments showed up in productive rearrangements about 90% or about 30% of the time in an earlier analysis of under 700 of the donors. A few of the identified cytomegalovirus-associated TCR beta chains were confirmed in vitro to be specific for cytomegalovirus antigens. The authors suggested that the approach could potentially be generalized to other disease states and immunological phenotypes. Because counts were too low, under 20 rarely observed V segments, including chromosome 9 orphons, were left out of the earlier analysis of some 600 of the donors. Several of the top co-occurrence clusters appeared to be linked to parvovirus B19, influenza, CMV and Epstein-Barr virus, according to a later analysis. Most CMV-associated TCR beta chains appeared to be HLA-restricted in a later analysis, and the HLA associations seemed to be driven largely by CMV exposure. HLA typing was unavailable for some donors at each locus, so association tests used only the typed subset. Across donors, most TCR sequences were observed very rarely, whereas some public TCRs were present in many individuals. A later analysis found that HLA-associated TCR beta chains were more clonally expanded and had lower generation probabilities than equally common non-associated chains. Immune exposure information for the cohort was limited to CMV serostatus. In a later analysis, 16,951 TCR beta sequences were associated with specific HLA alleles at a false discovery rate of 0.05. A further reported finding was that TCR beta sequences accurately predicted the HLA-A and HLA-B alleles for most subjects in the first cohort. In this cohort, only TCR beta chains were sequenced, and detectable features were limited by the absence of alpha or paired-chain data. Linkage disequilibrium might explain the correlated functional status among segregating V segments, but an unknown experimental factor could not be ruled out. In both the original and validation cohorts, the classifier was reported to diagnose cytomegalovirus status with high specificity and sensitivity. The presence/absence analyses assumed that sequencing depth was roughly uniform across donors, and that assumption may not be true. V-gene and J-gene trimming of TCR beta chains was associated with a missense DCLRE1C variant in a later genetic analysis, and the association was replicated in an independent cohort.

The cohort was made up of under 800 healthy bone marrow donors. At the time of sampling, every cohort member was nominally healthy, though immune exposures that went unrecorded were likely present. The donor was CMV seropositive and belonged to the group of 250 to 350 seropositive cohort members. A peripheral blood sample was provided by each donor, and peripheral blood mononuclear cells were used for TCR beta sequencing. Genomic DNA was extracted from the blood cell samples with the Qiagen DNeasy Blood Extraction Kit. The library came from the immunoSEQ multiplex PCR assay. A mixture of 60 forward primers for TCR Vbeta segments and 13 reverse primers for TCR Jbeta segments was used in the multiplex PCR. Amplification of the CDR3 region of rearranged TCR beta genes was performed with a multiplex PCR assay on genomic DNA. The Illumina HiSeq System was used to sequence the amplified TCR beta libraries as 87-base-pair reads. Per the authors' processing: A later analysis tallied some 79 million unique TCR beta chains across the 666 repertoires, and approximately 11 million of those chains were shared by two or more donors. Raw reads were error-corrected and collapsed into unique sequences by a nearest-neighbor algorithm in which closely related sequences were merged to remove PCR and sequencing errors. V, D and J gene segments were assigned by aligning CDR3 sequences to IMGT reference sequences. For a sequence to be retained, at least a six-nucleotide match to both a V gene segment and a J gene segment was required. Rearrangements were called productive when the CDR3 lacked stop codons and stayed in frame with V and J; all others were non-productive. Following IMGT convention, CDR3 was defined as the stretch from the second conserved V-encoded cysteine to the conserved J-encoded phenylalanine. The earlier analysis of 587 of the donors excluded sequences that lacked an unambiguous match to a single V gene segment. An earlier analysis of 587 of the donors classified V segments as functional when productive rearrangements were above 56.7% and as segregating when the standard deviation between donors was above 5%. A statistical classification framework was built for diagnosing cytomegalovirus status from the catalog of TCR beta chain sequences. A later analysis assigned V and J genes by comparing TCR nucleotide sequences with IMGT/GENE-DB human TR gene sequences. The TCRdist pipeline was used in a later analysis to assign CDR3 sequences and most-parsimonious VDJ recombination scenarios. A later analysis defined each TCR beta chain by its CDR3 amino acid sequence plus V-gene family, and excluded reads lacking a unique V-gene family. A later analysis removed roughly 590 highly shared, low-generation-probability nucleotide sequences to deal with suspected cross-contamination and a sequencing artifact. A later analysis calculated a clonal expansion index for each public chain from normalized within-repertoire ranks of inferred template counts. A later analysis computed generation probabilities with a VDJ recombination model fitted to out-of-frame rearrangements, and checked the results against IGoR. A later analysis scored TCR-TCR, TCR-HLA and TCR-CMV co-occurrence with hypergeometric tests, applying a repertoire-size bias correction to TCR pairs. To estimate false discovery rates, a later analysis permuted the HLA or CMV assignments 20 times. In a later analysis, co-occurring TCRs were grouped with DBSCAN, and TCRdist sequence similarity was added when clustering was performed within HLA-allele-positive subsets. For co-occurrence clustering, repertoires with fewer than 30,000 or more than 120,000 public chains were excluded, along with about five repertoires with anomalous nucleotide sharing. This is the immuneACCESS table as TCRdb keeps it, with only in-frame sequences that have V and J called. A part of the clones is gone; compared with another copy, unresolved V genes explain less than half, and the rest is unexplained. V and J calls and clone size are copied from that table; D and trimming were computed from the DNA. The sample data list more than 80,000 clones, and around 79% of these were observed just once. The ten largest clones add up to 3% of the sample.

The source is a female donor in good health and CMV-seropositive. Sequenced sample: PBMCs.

The DNA reads TGTGCCAGCAGCTTAGTACGTGGGCTATACACCGGGGAGCTGTTTTTT. Translated, it reads CASSLVRGLYTGELFF. The sequence links TRBV7-6 to TRBJ2-2, with an unclear D gene assignment. V drops 1 base and J drops 3 bases, leaving 12 bases in between. CDR1 SGHVS and CDR2 FNYEAQ are derived from the germline V gene. Counted from cysteine to phenylalanine, this CDR3 has 16 amino acids. The DNA shown is the 48-base CDR3, in frame from base 1.